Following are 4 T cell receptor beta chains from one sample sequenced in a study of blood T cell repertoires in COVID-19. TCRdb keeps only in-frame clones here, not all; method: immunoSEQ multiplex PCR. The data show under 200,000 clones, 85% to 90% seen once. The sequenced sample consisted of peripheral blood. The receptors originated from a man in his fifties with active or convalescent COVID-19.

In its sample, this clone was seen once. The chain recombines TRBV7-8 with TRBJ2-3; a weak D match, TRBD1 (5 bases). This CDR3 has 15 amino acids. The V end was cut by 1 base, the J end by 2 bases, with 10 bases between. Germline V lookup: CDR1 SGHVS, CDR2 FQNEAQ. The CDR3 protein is CASSLGDSHTDTQYF. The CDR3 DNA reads TGTGCCAGCAGCTTAGGTGACAGTCACACAGATACGCAGTATTTT.

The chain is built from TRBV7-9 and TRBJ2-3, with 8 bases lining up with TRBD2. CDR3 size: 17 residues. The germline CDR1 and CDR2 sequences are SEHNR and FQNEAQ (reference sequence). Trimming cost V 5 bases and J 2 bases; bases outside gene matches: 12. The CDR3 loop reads CASSTRWTSLLTDTQYF. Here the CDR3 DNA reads TGTGCCAGCAGCACTAGATGGACTAGCCTACTCACAGATACGCAGTATTTT. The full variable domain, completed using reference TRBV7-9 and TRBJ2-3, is DTGVSQNPRHKITKRGQNVTFRCDPISEHNRLYWYRQTLGQGPEFLTYFQNEAQLEKSRLLSDRFSAERPKGSFSTLEIQRTEQGDSAMYLCASSTRWTSLLTDTQYFGPGTRLTVL.

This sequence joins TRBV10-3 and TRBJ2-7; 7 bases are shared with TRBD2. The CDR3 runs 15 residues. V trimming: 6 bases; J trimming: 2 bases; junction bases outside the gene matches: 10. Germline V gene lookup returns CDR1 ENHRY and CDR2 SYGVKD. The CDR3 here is CAIRREVQGAYEQYF. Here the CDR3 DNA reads TGTGCCATCAGACGGGAGGTACAAGGGGCCTACGAGCAGTACTTC.

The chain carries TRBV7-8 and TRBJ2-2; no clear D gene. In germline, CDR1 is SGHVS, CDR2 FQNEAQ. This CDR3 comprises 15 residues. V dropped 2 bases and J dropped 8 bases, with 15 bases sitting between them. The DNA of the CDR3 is TGTGCCAGCAGCTTACTTCTTTTGAGTCTAGGGGAGCTGTTTTTT. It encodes CASSLLLLSLGELFF.